These 13 T cell receptor beta chains came from one sample sequenced in a study of blood T cell repertoires in COVID-19. The data were produced by immunoSEQ multiplex PCR, yet TCRdb's version contains in-frame clones alone and is incomplete. Of approximately 280,000 clones listed, approximately 83% are singletons. Sequences were obtained from peripheral blood. The receptors were gathered from a woman in her 70s with acute or convalescent COVID-19.

The rearrangement links TRBV2 to TRBJ1-1; D not certain. V was trimmed by 6 bases and J by 0 bases, leaving 11 bases between them. The CDR3 is 14 residues long. CDR1 SNHLY and CDR2 FYNNEI come from the germline V gene. The CDR3 reads CASRHTDLNTEAFF. The CDR3 DNA is TGTGCCAGCAGGCACACCGATTTGAACACTGAAGCTTTCTTT. The full variable domain, completed using reference TRBV2 and TRBJ1-1, is EPEVTQTPSHQVTQMGQEVILRCVPISNHLYFYWYRQILGQKVEFLVSFYNNEISEKSEIFDDQFSVERPDGSNFTLKIRSTKLEDSAMYFCASRHTDLNTEAFFGQGTRLTVV.

This clone was observed a handful of times. The chain's CDR3 is CASSEELAGGNEQFF. For the CDR3, the DNA is TGTGCCAGCAGTGAAGAACTAGCGGGGGGCAATGAGCAGTTCTTC. This chain uses TRBV6-1 with TRBJ2-1; 12 bases are a match to TRBD2. V was clipped by 1 base and J by 6 bases; unmatched bases: 1. Per germline, CDR1 MNHNS and CDR2 SASEGT. The CDR3 has 15 amino acids.

This clone was picked up one time. The chain employs TRBV7-8 and TRBJ1-4; D gene uncertain. The CDR3 is made up of 16 amino acids. V lost 3 bases and J lost 0, with 11 bases in between. Per the germline V gene, CDR1 is SGHVS and CDR2 is FQNEAQ. For the CDR3, the DNA is TGTGCCAGCAGCTTGGCAGACTCAGCAACTAATGAAAAACTGTTTTTT. It is translated as CASSLADSATNEKLFF. Variable domain in full (rest from reference TRBV7-8 and TRBJ1-4): GAGVSQSPRYKVAKRGQDVALRCDPISGHVSLFWYQQALGQGPEFLTYFQNEAQLDKSGLPSDRFFAERPEGSVSTLKIQRTQQEDSAVYLCASSLADSATNEKLFFGSGTQLSVL.

J is TRBJ1-2 and V is TRBV19, with 7 bases that match TRBD1. The CDR3 length is 13 residues. Per the germline V gene, CDR1 is LNHDA and CDR2 is SQIVND (reference sequence). V shed 10 bases and J 4 bases; nucleotides not matched to a gene: 9. The CDR3 spells CATSRDRSYGYTF. CDR3 coding DNA: TGTGCCACCTCCCGGGACAGATCCTATGGCTACACCTTC.

The DNA for the CDR3 is TGTGCCAGCAGCGTAGAACAGGGGGTAGGCGCTGAAGCTTTCTTT. This translates into CASSVEQGVGAEAFF. The J gene is TRBJ1-1, the V gene TRBV9, with 8 nucleotides matching TRBD1. CDR3 length: 15 residues. The V and J ends lost 0 bases and 6 bases, in that order; junction bases with no gene match: 7. Germline CDR1 reads SGDLS; CDR2 reads YYNGEE.

This chain joins TRBV19 and TRBJ1-5; D not resolved. V was clipped by 5 bases and J by 2 bases, with 7 bases between them. Germline CDR1 reads LNHDA; CDR2 reads SQIVND (reference sequence). The CDR3 length is 13 residues. Here the CDR3 reads CASSRRGNQPQHF. The CDR3 coding sequence is TGTGCCAGTAGTCGAAGAGGCAATCAGCCCCAGCATTTT.

This clone came up a few times. This rearrangement joins TRBV18 to TRBJ2-1, with D perhaps matching TRBD2 (6 bases). The CDR3 runs to 14 residues. V gave up 2 bases and J gave up 8 bases, with 13 bases separating them. Germline CDR1 is KGHSH and CDR2 is LQKENI. This CDR3 is CASSPAGRIDEQFF. The CDR3 DNA follows: TGTGCCAGCTCACCAGCAGGGAGGATCGATGAGCAGTTCTTC.

V and J are TRBV9 and TRBJ2-5, with D tentatively TRBD2 (5 bases). CDR1 is SGDLS and CDR2 is YYNGEE in the germline V gene. Trimming pared 0 bases from V and 5 bases from J, leaving 20 bases between. The CDR3 is 17 residues long. The CDR3 coding sequence is TGTGCCAGCAGCGTAGGAAGGGCGGGCCACGTCGGGGAGACCCAGTACTTC. Its protein product is CASSVGRAGHVGETQYF.

The chain links TRBV6-5 to TRBJ1-1, with 7 bases fitting TRBD1. Germline CDR1 and CDR2: MNHEY and SVGAGI. With 6 bases clipped from V and 7 bases from J, the junction kept 5 bases outside the gene matches. The CDR3 has 12 amino acids. The CDR3 loop is CASRKGGGEAFF. CDR3 DNA sequence: TGTGCCAGCAGAAAAGGGGGCGGTGAAGCTTTCTTT.

The chain uses TRBV5-1 and TRBJ2-2; 9 nucleotides agree with TRBD1. The CDR3 contains 16 residues. Germline-derived CDR1 and CDR2 are SGHRS and YFSETQ. J lost 1 base, V lost 7 bases, and 8 bases had no gene match. The CDR3: CASGQTGGLNTGELFF. As DNA, the CDR3 is TGCGCCAGCGGTCAAACAGGGGGCCTGAACACCGGGGAGCTGTTTTTT.

The CDR3 loop is CASDGLDTEAFF. CDR3 sequence (DNA): TGTGCCAGCGACGGACTGGACACTGAAGCTTTCTTT. J is TRBJ1-1 and V is TRBV12-3 or TRBV12-4; no definite D call. V was shortened by 8 bases and J by 3 bases, with 10 bases between the two germline ends. The CDR3 has 12 residues.

A single count supports this clone. This chain connects TRBV19 to TRBJ1-4; D remains ambiguous. This CDR3 region has 15 residues. The V gene's germline CDR1 is LNHDA and CDR2 SQIVND (reference sequence). With 3 bases removed from V and 0 bases from J, the gap between germline ends came to 8 bases. CDR3 in amino acids: CASSISYATNEKLFF. CDR3 bases: TGTGCCAGTAGTATCTCCTATGCAACTAATGAAAAACTGTTTTTT.

This chain uses TRBV29-1 with TRBJ1-1; D is unclear. V lost 7 bases and J lost 0, with 9 bases in between. The CDR3 has 12 residues. Germline CDR1 SQVTM, CDR2 ANQGSEA. The CDR3 spells CSAIAMNTEAFF. The CDR3 bases are TGCAGCGCCATTGCGATGAACACTGAAGCTTTCTTT. Variable domain in full (rest from reference TRBV29-1 and TRBJ1-1): SAVISQKPSRDICQRGTSLTIQCQVDSQVTMMFWYRQQPGQSLTLIATANQGSEATYESGFVIDKFPISRPNLTFSTLTVSNMSPEDSSIYLCSAIAMNTEAFFGQGTRLTVV.